This T cell receptor (beta chain) was profiled in a study of T-cell memory formation after mild COVID-19 listed by TCRdb under 2021. Describing the broader study: Most TCR sequence clusters were specific to one of the two donors. T-cell clones expanding and contracting after mild COVID-19 in two donors were tracked by longitudinal TCRalpha and TCRbeta repertoire sequencing. Two young, previously healthy adult volunteers, one female and one male, were included in the cohort. General findings and caveats noted by the study authors: Only a couple of mild cases were covered in the study, and larger cohorts including severe cases with pre-infection samples were considered necessary. Balanced CD4/CD8 phenotypes were observed for clones contracting from day 15 to 85, whereas a bias towards CD4+ was observed for a second wave of clones expanding from day 15 to 37. Contracting CD4+ clones were found mainly in CM and EM memory subsets, while CD8+ clones were enriched in EMRA. SARS-CoV-2 specificity was not confirmed for the second-wave clones peaking on day 37. Some responding clones were detected in pre-infection memory, suggesting pre-existing cross-reactive memory T cells joined the SARS-CoV-2 response.

The sequencing machine was an Illumina NovaSeq 6000. TCRalpha and TCRbeta cDNA libraries were constructed by 5'RACE with constant-segment primers, with sample barcodes and unique molecular identifiers being introduced. RNA was extracted from every sample with Trizol reagent. Library amplification was performed in two PCR steps, and a second sample barcode and Illumina TruSeq adapters were introduced in the second step. Sequencing of libraries was performed on an Illumina NovaSeq with 2 x 150 bp paired-end reads. Per the authors' processing: With migec v1.2.7, reads were demultiplexed and then collapsed into UMI-guided consensus sequences. Using mixcr v2.1.11, UMI consensuses were aligned to TRA and TRB V and J templates and then assembled into clonotypes. Clonotypes were classified as expanded or contracted when called significant by both edgeR and NoisET, with noise models trained on biological replicates. edgeR calls used a false discovery rate-adjusted p below 0.01 and a log2 fold-change threshold of 1. PCA with hierarchical clustering of max-normalized trajectories of the 1000 most abundant clonotypes was used as exploratory dynamics analysis. Separately sequenced CD4+ and CD8+ repertoires were used to assign a CD4 or CD8 phenotype to each responding clone. The raw public data were reprocessed by TCRdb itself: fastp quality trimming at Q25, MiXCR clonotype calling, in-frame beta chains only. When rows share a CDR3 protein, they turn into one entry using the most common DNA and genes. TCRdb, rather than the study authors, made the V and J calls. Present in this sample are hundreds of thousands of distinct CDR3 sequences, 18% of which were seen just once. The leading ten clones occupy about 12% of the sample.

Concerning this clonotype itself: The antigen it binds to is not known. No much larger clone exists at a distance of one base, and base qualities are not known.

Ficoll-Paque density gradient centrifugation was used to isolate PBMCs. The sample taken for sequencing was PBMCs or a T cell subset sorted from them (not recorded which). This receptor was obtained from an adult woman who had mild COVID-19 (a few samples of this study predate the infection). The sample titles of this study are shuffled in the database, so cell type and time point are left out; the donor was told from shared clones.

The CDR3 is CASSLELTGGHSGANVLTF. The DNA reads TGTGCCAGCAGCTTAGAACTGACAGGGGGGCACTCTGGGGCCAACGTCCTGACTTTC. The chain links TRBV7-6 with TRBJ2-6; the junction holds 9 bases that match TRBD1. The germline V end is reduced by 1 base and the J end by 0 bases; junction bases left unmatched: 7. CDR1 and CDR2, per the germline V gene, are SGHVS and FNYEAQ. CDR3 length: 19 amino acids, cysteine to phenylalanine. Left in the record is the CDR3 DNA by itself, 57 bases read in frame from the first base.